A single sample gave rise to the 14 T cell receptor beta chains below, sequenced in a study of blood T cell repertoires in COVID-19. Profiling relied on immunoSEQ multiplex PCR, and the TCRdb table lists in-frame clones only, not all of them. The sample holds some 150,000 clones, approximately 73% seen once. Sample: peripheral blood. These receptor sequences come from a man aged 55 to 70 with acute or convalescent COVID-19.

The DNA for the CDR3 is TGTGCCAGCAGTTTAGGTCTATCGGGGGTTTATGGCTACACCTTC. Its translation is CASSLGLSGVYGYTF. The chain carries TRBV28 and TRBJ1-2; possible D gene TRBD1, 5 bases. Germline-derived CDR1 and CDR2 are MDHEN and SYDVKM. CDR3 length: 15 residues. V was clipped by 2 bases and J by 5 bases, with 15 bases between them.

The chain's CDR3 is CASSTTSGSYNEQFF. The CDR3 DNA is TGTGCCAGCAGTACTACTAGCGGGTCCTACAATGAGCAGTTCTTC. V and J are TRBV6-6 and TRBJ2-1; 9 bases align to TRBD2. The CDR3 length is 15 residues. Germline-derived CDR1 and CDR2 are MNHNY and SVGAGI (reference sequence). V shed 5 bases and J 1 base; nucleotides not matched to a gene: 3.

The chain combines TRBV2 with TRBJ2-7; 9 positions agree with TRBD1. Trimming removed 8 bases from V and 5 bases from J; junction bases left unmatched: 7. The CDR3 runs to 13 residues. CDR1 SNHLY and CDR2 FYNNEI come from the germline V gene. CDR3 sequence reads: CASRGDRVDEQYF. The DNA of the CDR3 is TGTGCCAGCCGGGGGGACAGGGTGGACGAGCAGTACTTC.

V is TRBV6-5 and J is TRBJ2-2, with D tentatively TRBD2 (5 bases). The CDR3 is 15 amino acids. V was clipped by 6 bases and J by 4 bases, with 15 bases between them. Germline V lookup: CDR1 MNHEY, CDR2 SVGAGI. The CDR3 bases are TGTGCCAGCAGACACCGTCCCGAGGGCACCGGGGAGCTGTTTTTT. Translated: CASRHRPEGTGELFF.

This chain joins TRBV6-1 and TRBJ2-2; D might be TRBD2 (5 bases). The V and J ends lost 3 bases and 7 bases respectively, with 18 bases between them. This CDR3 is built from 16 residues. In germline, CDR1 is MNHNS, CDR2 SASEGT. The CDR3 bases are TGTGCCAGCAGTGATTCCGGGATCCTAAATCTCGGGGAGCTGTTTTTT. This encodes CASSDSGILNLGELFF.

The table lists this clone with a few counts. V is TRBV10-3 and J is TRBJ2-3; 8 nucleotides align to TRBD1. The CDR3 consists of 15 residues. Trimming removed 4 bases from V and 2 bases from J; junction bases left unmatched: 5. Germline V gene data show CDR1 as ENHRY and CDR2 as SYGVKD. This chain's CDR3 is CAISGTGGFTDTQYF. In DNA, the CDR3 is TGTGCCATCAGTGGAACAGGGGGATTCACAGATACGCAGTATTTT.

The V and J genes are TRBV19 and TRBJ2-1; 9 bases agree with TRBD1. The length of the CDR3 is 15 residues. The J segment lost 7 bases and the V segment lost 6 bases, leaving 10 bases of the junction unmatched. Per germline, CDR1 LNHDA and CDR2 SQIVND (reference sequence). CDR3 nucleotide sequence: TGTGCCAGTAGAAACCGGGACAGGGCAAGGAATGAGCAGTTCTTC. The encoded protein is CASRNRDRARNEQFF. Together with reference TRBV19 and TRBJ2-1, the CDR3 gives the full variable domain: DGGITQSPKYLFRKEGQNVTLSCEQNLNHDAMYWYRQDPGQGLRLIYYSQIVNDFQKGDIAEGYSVSREKKESFPLTVTSAQKNPTAFYLCASRNRDRARNEQFFGPGTRLTVL.

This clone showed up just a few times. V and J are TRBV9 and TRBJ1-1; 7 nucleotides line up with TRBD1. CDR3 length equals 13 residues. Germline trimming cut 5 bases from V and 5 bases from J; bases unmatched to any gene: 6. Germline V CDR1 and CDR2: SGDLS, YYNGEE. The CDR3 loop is CASSPIRGTEAFF. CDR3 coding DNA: TGTGCCAGCAGTCCTATCAGGGGGACTGAAGCTTTCTTT.

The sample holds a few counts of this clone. DNA for the CDR3: TGTGCCAGCAGCGTAGCAGGGGGCCGGATCACTGAAGCTTTCTTT. It encodes CASSVAGGRITEAFF. This chain uses TRBV9 with TRBJ1-1; the match to TRBD1 covers 8 bases. V lost 0 bases and J lost 4; bases outside the gene matches: 5. The CDR3 loop spans 15 amino acids. Germline V gene data show CDR1 as SGDLS and CDR2 as YYNGEE.

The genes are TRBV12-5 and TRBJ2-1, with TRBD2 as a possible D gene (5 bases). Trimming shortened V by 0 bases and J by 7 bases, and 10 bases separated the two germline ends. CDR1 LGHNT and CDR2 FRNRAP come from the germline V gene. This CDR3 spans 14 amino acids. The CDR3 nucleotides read TGTGCTAGTGGTTTGGTACCGCGAGGGAATGAGCAGTTCTTC. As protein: CASGLVPRGNEQFF.

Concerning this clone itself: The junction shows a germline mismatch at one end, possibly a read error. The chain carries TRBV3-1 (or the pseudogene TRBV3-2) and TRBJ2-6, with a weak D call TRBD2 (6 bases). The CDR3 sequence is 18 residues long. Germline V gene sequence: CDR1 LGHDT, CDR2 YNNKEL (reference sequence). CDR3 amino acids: CASSPGRLVFSEANVLTF. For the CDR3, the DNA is TGTGCCAGCAGCCCCGGTCGACTAGTTTTCTCTGAGGCCAACGTCCTGACTTTC.

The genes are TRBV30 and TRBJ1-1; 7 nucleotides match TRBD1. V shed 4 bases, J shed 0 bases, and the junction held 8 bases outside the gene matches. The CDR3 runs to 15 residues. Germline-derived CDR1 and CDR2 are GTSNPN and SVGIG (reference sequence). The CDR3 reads CAWKPLTGLNTEAFF. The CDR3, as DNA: TGTGCCTGGAAGCCCTTGACAGGGTTGAACACTGAAGCTTTCTTT. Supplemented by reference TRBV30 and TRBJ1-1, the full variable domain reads SQTIHQWPATLVQPVGSPLSLECTVEGTSNPNLYWYRQAAGRGLQLLFYSVGIGQISSEVPQNLSASRPQDRQFILSSKKLLLSDSGFYLCAWKPLTGLNTEAFFGQGTRLTVV.

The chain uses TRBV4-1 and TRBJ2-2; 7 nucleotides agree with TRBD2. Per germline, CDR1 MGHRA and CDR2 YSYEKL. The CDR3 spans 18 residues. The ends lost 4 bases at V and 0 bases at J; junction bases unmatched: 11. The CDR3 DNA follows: TGCGCCAGCAGCCCCCGGGAGGCGGGGCGAACGAACACCGGGGAGCTGTTTTTT. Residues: CASSPREAGRTNTGELFF.

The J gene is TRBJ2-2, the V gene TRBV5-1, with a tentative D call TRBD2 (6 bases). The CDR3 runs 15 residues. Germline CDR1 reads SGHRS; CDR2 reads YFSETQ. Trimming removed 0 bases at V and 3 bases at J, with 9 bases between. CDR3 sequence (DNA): TGCGCCAGCAGCTTGGGTAGCGGAGACACCGGGGAGCTGTTTTTT. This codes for CASSLGSGDTGELFF.